The rows below give T cell receptor beta chains drawn from one sample of a study of T cells in Graves' hyperthyroidism and ophthalmopathy. TCRdb re-called the multiplex PCR reads with MiXCR, one entry per CDR3 protein. The sample records 660,000 or so distinct CDR3 sequences, 45% being singletons. The sequencing sample was made of peripheral blood or thyroid tissue (not recorded which). The source of these receptors is an adult man with Graves' disease, either hyperthyroidism or ophthalmopathy (not recorded which). CDR3s include the opening cysteine and the closing phenylalanine or tryptophan. A D gene is named only where the DNA matches it firmly. Some rows have no size entry. The others give once, few or many, or a class for an expanded clone.

j_call d_call v_call clone_size cdr3_length cdr3_aa cdr3_nt
TRBJ2-7 TRBD1 TRBV24-1 . 16 CATSDHGQGAAYEQYF TGTGCCACCAGTGACCACGGACAGGGGGCGGCCTACGAGCAGTACTTC
TRBJ1-6 . TRBV5-1 . 16 CASSLAVQGRDSPLHF TGCGCCAGCAGCTTGGCTGTTCAGGGGAGGGATTCACCCCTCCACTTT
TRBJ2-7 TRBD2 TRBV12-3/TRBV12-4 . 15 CASSLGLALYSEQYF TGTGCCAGCAGTTTAGGACTAGCGCTTTACAGCGAGCAGTACTTC
TRBJ2-7 TRBD2 TRBV6-6 . 14 CASRGGRMTYEQYF TGTGCCAGCCGCGGGGGGCGGATGACCTACGAGCAGTACTTC
TRBJ2-2 TRBD2 TRBV5-8 . 18 CASSLPTLAGGRTGELFF TGTGCCAGCAGCCTCCCAACACTAGCGGGGGGGCGGACCGGGGAGCTGTTTTTT
TRBJ1-1 . TRBV2 few 14 CASSEASGTGEAFF TGTGCCAGCAGTGAAGCCTCCGGGACGGGTGAAGCTTTCTTT
TRBJ2-7 . TRBV10-2 . 14 CASNERLYSYEQYF TGCGCCAGCAACGAGAGGTTATACTCCTACGAGCAGTACTTC
TRBJ1-6 TRBD1 TRBV5-1 . 14 CASSSTGEGSPLHF TGCGCCAGCAGCTCGACAGGGGAGGGGTCACCCCTCCACTTT
TRBJ1-2 . TRBV29-1 many 14 CSVEVGIGNDGYTF TGCAGCGTTGAAGTCGGCATAGGGAATGATGGCTACACCTTC
TRBJ2-5 . TRBV20-1 many 14 CSARSQGFQETQYF TGCAGTGCTAGGTCGCAGGGGTTCCAAGAGACCCAGTACTTC
TRBJ1-1 . TRBV24-1 many 13 CATSNYGATEAFF TGTGCCACCTCAAATTACGGGGCCACTGAAGCTTTCTTT
TRBJ1-1 . TRBV13 once 16 CATSSPPGGMNTEAFF TGTGCCACCAGCAGCCCTCCCGGTGGTATGAACACTGAAGCTTTCTTT
TRBJ2-2 . TRBV29-1 . 14 CSVDRGTNTGELFF TGCAGCGTTGATCGGGGAACGAACACCGGGGAGCTGTTTTTT
TRBJ1-5 TRBD1 TRBV10-3 . 13 CAISETDDRGFHF TGTGCCATCAGTGAGACCGACGACAGGGGTTTTCATTTT
TRBJ1-1 . TRBV2 many 13 CASCAGLNTEAFF TGTGCCAGCTGCGCAGGCTTGAACACTGAAGCTTTCTTT
TRBJ2-2 . TRBV19 . 15 CTSSISRTYTGELFF TGTACCAGTAGTATAAGCAGGACATACACCGGGGAGCTGTTTTTT
TRBJ1-1 TRBD1 TRBV2 . 14 CASSDPTGYTEAFF TGTGCCAGCAGTGACCCGACAGGGTACACTGAAGCTTTCTTT
TRBJ1-1 . TRBV20-1 . 10 CSTEGTEAFF TGCAGCACTGAGGGCACTGAAGCTTTCTTT
TRBJ1-1 . TRBV19 few 14 CASKIGEVDTEAFF TGTGCCTCCAAAATCGGCGAGGTGGACACTGAAGCTTTCTTT
TRBJ2-5 TRBD2 TRBV9 many 16 CASSALAGGGVETQYF TGTGCCAGCAGCGCACTAGCGGGAGGGGGCGTGGAGACCCAGTACTTC
TRBJ1-2 . TRBV7-9 few 13 CASSSGASYGYTF TGTGCCAGCAGCTCAGGGGCTTCATATGGCTACACCTTC
TRBJ1-5 TRBD1 TRBV10-2 . 12 CASWTGNQPQHF TGCGCCAGCTGGACAGGGAATCAGCCCCAGCATTTT
TRBJ1-4 . TRBV29-1 many 11 CSVVSSGKLFF TGCAGCGTTGTTAGTAGTGGAAAACTGTTTTTT
TRBJ1-1 TRBD1 TRBV19 . 14 CASSPMGTVTEAFF TGTGCCAGTAGCCCCATGGGGACAGTCACTGAAGCTTTCTTT
TRBJ1-2 . TRBV7-2 many 14 CASSLVVVGYGYTF TGTGCCAGCAGCTTAGTCGTTGTAGGCTATGGCTACACCTTC
TRBJ1-5 TRBD1 TRBV25-1 . 13 CASRDRGKQPQHF TGTGCCAGCAGGGACAGGGGCAAGCAGCCCCAGCATTTT
TRBJ1-2 . TRBV5-1 . 13 CASGRDGMNGYTF TGCGCCAGCGGGCGGGACGGCATGAATGGCTACACCTTC
TRBJ1-2 . TRBV5-1 few 13 CASSLLTASGYTF TGCGCCAGCAGCCTTCTGACAGCCTCCGGCTACACCTTC
TRBJ1-2 . TRBV2 few 15 CASSYSDPEVYGYTF TGTGCCAGCAGTTACTCGGATCCGGAGGTTTATGGCTACACCTTC
TRBJ1-5 . TRBV20-1 many 13 CSASRDSNQPQHF TGCAGTGCTAGTCGGGATAGCAATCAGCCCCAGCATTTT
TRBJ1-2 . TRBV19 . 16 CASSITPPIQGGGYTF TGTGCCAGTAGTATAACCCCCCCTATACAGGGAGGCGGCTACACCTTC
TRBJ1-5 . TRBV19 . 13 CASSIQDNQPQHF TGTGCCAGTAGTATACAGGACAATCAGCCCCAGCATTTT
TRBJ1-6 . TRBV7-2 many 17 CASSLGFLGTLNSPLHF TGTGCCAGCAGCTTAGGGTTCCTCGGCACACTGAATTCACCCCTCCACTTT
TRBJ2-7 . TRBV7-9 . 15 CASSLPGAGTYEQYF TGTGCCAGCAGCTTGCCTGGAGCGGGCACCTACGAGCAGTACTTC
TRBJ1-4 TRBD1 TRBV7-9 . 16 CASSQEGMGQGTKLFF TGTGCCAGCAGCCAAGAAGGGATGGGACAGGGTACCAAACTGTTTTTT
TRBJ2-5 TRBD1 TRBV10-3 . 13 CAIRPTGEETQYF TGTGCCATCAGACCGACAGGGGAGGAGACCCAGTACTTC
TRBJ2-5 . TRBV15 once 14 CATSREAGSQPQYF TGTGCCACCAGCAGAGAGGCAGGGAGTCAGCCCCAGTACTTC
TRBJ2-5 TRBD1 TRBV7-2 . 15 CASSLAGGERETQYF TGTGCCAGCAGCTTAGCAGGGGGCGAGCGGGAGACCCAGTACTTC
TRBJ1-5 . TRBV7-9 few 14 CASSSSGGQGPQHF TGTGCCAGCAGCTCCAGCGGGGGGCAGGGGCCCCAGCATTTT
TRBJ1-1 . TRBV2 . 14 CASTYGGQGTEAFF TGTGCCAGCACGTACGGGGGGCAGGGAACTGAAGCTTTCTTT